These 7 T cell receptor beta chains were all obtained from the same sample, sequenced in a study of T cell repertoires in cytomegalovirus infection. TCRdb redid the calling of the reads with MiXCR, one entry per CDR3 protein. The sample yields hundreds of thousands of distinct CDR3 sequences, around 24% seen once. The sequenced sample was CD8+ T cells from PBMCs. These receptors were taken from a human donor in good health (CMV status not recorded). Some clones in this sample may be carry-over from other donors' samples.

This clonotype appeared many times. The chain carries TRBV6-6 and TRBJ1-1, with D perhaps TRBD1 (5 bases). V was clipped by 7 bases and J by 4 bases, with 19 bases between them. The CDR3 totals 15 residues. Germline V gene sequence: CDR1 MNHNY, CDR2 SVGAGI (reference sequence). The DNA for the CDR3 is TGTGCCAGCACCTACGACCAGGGTATCTCCACTGAAGCTTTCTTT. Encoded protein: CASTYDQGISTEAFF.

This clonotype has only a few counts. The V and J genes are TRBV5-6 and TRBJ2-1, with 7 bases that match TRBD1. Trimming removed 3 bases from V and 4 bases from J; junction bases left unmatched: 7. The CDR3 spans 15 residues. Germline V gene data show CDR1 as SGHDT and CDR2 as YYEEEE. CDR3 residues: CASSSDRDQYNEQFF. In DNA, the CDR3 is TGTGCCAGCAGCTCCGACAGGGACCAGTACAATGAGCAGTTCTTC.

The chain has TRBV20-1 and TRBJ1-1; the D gene is possibly TRBD1 (6 bases). The V gene lost 4 bases and the J gene lost 0 bases, with 9 bases spanning the gap. The CDR3 is 13 amino acids. The germline gives CDR1 DFQATT, CDR2 SNEGSKA (reference sequence). The DNA for the CDR3 is TGCAGTGCTACCGGGACACTGAACACTGAAGCTTTCTTT. This codes for CSATGTLNTEAFF.

This rearrangement joins TRBV28 to TRBJ2-7, with TRBD1 matching 9 bases. CDR3 length equals 15 residues. Germline V gives CDR1 MDHEN, CDR2 SYDVKM. Germline trimming cut 6 bases from V and 4 bases from J; bases unmatched to any gene: 10. The CDR3 nucleotides are TGTGCCAGCAGCCCCGGGACAGGGTATGTGTACGAGCAGTACGTC. Amino acids: CASSPGTGYVYEQYV.

The chain couples TRBV2 to TRBJ1-1; 8 bases are shared with TRBD1. CDR3 length: 16 residues. Germline V lookup: CDR1 SNHLY, CDR2 FYNNEI. Germline trimming cut 5 bases from V and 1 base from J; bases unmatched to any gene: 9. CDR3 protein: CASSIPTGAPNTEAFF. In nucleotides, the CDR3 is TGTGCCAGCAGTATTCCGACAGGGGCCCCGAACACTGAAGCTTTCTTT.

This clonotype was recorded many times. This rearrangement joins TRBV6-5 to TRBJ2-6; D is undetermined. The CDR3 runs 18 residues. Germline CDR1 and CDR2: MNHEY and SVGAGI. Trimming cost V 0 bases and J 0 bases, with 12 bases left between them. CDR3 protein: CASSYSVQGFSGANVLTF. In DNA form, the CDR3 reads TGTGCCAGCAGTTACTCGGTCCAAGGTTTCTCTGGGGCCAACGTCCTGACTTTC.

There are a few counts of this clonotype. The J gene is TRBJ2-1, the V gene TRBV2; D might be TRBD1 or TRBD2, each matching 5 bases. The CDR3 runs to 13 residues. Germline CDR1 is SNHLY and CDR2 is FYNNEI. Trimming shortened V by 4 bases and J by 2 bases, and 6 bases separated the two germline ends. In nucleotides, the CDR3 is TGTGCCAGCAGTGGGGACCCCTACAATGAGCAGTTCTTC. This encodes CASSGDPYNEQFF.